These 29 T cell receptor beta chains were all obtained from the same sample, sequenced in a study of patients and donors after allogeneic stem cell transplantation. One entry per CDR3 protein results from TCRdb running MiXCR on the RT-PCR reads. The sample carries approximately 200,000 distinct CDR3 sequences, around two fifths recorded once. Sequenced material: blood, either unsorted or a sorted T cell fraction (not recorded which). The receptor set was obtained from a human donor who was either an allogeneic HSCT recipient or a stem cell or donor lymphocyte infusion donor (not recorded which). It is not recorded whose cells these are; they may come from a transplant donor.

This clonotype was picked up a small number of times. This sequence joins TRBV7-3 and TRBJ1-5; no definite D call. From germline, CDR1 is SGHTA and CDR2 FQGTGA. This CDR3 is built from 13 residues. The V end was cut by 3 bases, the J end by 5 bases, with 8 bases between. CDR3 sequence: CASSFTSDQPQHF. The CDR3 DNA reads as TGTGCCAGCAGCTTTACGAGCGATCAGCCCCAGCATTTT. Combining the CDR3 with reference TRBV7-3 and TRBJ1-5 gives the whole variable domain GAGVSQTPSNKVTEKGKYVELRCDPISGHTALYWYRQSLGQGPEFLIYFQGTGAADDSGLPNDRFFAVRPEGSVSTLKIQRTERGDSAVYLCASSFTSDQPQHFGDGTRLSIL.

DNA for the CDR3: TGTGCCAGCAGCTTCATTCCGGGACAGGGACACTATGGCTACACCTTC. This sequence encodes CASSFIPGQGHYGYTF. This chain connects TRBV5-5 to TRBJ1-2; 9 bases match TRBD1. Looked up from germline, CDR1 is SGHKS and CDR2 is YYEKEE (reference sequence). CDR3 length: 16 residues. The V and J ends lost 2 bases and 3 bases, in that order; junction bases with no gene match: 8.

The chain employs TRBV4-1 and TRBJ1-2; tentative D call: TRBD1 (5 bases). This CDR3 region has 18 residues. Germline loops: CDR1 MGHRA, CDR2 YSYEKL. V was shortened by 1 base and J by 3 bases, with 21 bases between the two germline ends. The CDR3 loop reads CASSQAGGETFGDYGYTF. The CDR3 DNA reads TGCGCCAGCAGCCAAGCGGGGGGTGAAACTTTTGGGGACTATGGCTACACCTTC.

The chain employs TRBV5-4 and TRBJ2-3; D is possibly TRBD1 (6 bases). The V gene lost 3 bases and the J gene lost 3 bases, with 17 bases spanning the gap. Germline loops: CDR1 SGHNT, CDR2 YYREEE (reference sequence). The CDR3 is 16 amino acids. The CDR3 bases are TGTGCCAGCAGCTCCCCCTTTTGGCAGGGGACAGATACGCAGTATTTT. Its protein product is CASSSPFWQGTDTQYF.

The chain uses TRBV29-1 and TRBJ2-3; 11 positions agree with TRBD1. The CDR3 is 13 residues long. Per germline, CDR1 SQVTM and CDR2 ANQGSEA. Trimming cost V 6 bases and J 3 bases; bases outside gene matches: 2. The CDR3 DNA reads TGCAGCGTGGACAGGGGGCGAACAGATACGCAGTATTTT. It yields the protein CSVDRGRTDTQYF.

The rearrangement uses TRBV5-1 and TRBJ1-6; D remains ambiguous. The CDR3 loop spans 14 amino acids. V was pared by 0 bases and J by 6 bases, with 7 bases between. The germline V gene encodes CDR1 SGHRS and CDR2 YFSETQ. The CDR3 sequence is CASSLDYVNSPLHF. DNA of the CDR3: TGCGCCAGCAGCTTGGATTACGTTAATTCACCCCTCCACTTT. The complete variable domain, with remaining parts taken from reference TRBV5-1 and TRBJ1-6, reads KAGVTQTPRYLIKTRGQQVTLSCSPISGHRSVSWYQQTPGQGLQFLFEYFSETQRNKGNFPGRFSGRQFSNSRSEMNVSTLELGDSALYLCASSLDYVNSPLHFGNGTRLTVT.

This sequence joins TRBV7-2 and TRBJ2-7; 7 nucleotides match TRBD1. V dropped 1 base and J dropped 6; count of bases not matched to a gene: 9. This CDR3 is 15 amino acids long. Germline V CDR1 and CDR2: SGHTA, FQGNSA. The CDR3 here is CASSLERGPRLEQYF. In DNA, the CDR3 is TGTGCCAGCAGCTTAGAAAGGGGGCCTCGCCTCGAGCAGTACTTC.

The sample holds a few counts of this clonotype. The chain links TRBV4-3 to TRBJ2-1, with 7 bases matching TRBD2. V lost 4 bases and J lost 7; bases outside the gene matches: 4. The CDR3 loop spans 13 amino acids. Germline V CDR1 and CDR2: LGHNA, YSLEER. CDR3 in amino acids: CASSRGLENEQFF. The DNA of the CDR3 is TGCGCCAGCAGCCGAGGACTAGAAAATGAGCAGTTCTTC.

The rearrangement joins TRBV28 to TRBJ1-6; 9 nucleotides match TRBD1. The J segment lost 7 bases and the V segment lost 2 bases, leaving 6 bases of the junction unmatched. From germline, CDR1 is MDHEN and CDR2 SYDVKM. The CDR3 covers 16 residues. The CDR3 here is CASSLTGQGSNSPLHF. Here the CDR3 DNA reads TGTGCCAGCAGTTTAACGGGACAGGGTAGCAATTCACCCCTCCACTTT.

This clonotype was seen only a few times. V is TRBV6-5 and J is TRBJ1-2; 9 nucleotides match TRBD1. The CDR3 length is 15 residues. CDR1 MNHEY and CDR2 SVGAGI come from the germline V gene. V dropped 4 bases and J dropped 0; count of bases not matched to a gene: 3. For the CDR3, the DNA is TGTGCCAGCAGTTTAACAGGGGGCACTAACTATGGCTACACCTTC. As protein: CASSLTGGTNYGYTF.

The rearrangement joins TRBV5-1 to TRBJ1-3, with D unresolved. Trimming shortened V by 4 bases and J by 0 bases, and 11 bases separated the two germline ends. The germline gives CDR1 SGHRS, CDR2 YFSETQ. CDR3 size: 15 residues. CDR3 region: CASSTAPSSGNTIYF. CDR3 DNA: TGCGCCAGCAGCACCGCGCCCAGCTCTGGAAACACCATATATTTT.

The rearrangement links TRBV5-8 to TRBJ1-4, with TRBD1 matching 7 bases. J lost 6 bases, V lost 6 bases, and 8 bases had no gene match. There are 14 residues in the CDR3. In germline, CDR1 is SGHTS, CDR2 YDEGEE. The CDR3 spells CASKTGQRYEKLFF. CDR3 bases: TGTGCCAGCAAGACAGGGCAGAGGTATGAAAAACTGTTTTTT.

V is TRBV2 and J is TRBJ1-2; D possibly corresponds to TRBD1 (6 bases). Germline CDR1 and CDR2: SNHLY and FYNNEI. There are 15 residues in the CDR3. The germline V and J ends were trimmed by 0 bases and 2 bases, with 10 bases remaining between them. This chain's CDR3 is CASSEARTGNYGYTF. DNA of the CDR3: TGTGCCAGCAGTGAAGCCCGTACAGGGAACTATGGCTACACCTTC.

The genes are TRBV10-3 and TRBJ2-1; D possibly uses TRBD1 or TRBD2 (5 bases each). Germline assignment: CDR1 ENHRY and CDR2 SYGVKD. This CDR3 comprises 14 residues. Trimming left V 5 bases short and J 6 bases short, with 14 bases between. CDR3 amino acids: CAISSGVGANEQFF. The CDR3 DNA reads TGTGCCATCAGTTCCGGGGTCGGGGCCAATGAGCAGTTCTTC.

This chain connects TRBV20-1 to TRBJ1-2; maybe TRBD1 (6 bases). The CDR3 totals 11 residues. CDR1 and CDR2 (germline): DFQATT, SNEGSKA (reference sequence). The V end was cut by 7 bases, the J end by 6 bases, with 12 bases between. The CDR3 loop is CSGGRGHGYTF. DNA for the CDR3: TGCAGTGGGGGCAGGGGTCATGGCTACACCTTC.

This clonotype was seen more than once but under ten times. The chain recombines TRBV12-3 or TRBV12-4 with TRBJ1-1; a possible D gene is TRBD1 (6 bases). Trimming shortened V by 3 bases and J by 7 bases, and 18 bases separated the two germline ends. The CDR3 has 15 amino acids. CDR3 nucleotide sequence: TGTGCCAGCAGTTTGGGGCCCCCAGGGGATGGTGAAGCTTTCTTT. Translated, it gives CASSLGPPGDGEAFF.

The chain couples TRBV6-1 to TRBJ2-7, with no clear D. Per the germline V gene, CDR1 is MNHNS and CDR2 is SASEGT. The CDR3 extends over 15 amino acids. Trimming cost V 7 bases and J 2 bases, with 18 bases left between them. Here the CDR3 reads CASIPGPYPPYEQYF. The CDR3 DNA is TGTGCCAGCATCCCCGGCCCCTACCCTCCCTACGAGCAGTACTTC.

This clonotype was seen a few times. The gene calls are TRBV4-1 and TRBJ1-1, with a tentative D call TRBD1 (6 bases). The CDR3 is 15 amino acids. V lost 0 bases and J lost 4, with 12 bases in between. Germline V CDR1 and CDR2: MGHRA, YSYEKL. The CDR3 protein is CASSQDETGLTEAFF. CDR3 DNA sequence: TGCGCCAGCAGCCAAGACGAGACAGGCCTCACTGAAGCTTTCTTT.

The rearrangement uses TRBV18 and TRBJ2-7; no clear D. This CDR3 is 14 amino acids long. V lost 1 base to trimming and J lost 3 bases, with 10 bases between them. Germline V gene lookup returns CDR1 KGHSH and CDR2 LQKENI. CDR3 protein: CASSPQGSNYEQYF. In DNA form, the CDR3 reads TGTGCCAGCTCACCACAGGGTTCTAACTACGAGCAGTACTTC.

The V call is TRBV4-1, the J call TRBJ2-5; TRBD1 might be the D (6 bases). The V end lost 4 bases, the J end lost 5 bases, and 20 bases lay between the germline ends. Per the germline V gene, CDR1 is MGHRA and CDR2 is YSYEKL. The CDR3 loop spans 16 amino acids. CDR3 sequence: CASSPKVTGTPETQYF. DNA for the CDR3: TGCGCCAGCAGCCCGAAGGTTACAGGGACCCCGGAGACCCAGTACTTC.

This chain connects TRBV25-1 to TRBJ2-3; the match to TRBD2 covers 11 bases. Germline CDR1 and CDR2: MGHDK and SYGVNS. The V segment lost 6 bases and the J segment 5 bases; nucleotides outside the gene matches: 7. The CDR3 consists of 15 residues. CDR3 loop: CASSPGTSGGDTQYF. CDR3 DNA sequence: TGTGCCAGCAGCCCCGGGACTAGCGGCGGAGATACGCAGTATTTT.

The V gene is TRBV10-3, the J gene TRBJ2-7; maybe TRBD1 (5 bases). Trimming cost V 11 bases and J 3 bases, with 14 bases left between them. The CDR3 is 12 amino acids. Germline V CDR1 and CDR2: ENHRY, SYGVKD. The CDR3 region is CAVKDQGYEQYF. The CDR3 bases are TGTGCCGTAAAGGATCAGGGCTACGAGCAGTACTTC.

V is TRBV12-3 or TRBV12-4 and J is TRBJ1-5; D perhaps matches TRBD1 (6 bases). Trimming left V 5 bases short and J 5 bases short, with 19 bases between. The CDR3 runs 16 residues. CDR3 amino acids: CASSPRPGDTHQPQHF. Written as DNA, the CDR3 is TGTGCCAGCAGTCCGCGCCCAGGGGACACGCATCAGCCCCAGCATTTT.

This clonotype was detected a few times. The chain's CDR3 is CASQRFTSSYNSPLHF. Here the CDR3 DNA reads TGTGCCAGCCAGCGTTTTACGAGCTCCTATAATTCACCCCTCCACTTT. V usage is TRBV2 and J usage is TRBJ1-6, with D unclear. Germline CDR1 SNHLY, CDR2 FYNNEI. There are 16 residues in the CDR3. Deletions cut 8 bases from V and 0 bases from J, with 14 bases between. The complete variable domain, with remaining parts taken from reference TRBV2 and TRBJ1-6, reads EPEVTQTPSHQVTQMGQEVILRCVPISNHLYFYWYRQILGQKVEFLVSFYNNEISEKSEIFDDQFSVERPDGSNFTLKIRSTKLEDSAMYFCASQRFTSSYNSPLHFGNGTRLTVT.

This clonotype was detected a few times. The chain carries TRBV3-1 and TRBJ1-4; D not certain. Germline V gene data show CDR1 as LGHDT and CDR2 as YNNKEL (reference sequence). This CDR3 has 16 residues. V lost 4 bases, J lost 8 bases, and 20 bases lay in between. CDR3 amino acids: CASSLYSGSFNEKLFF. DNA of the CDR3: TGTGCCAGCAGCCTTTATTCGGGCAGCTTTAACGAAAAACTGTTTTTT.

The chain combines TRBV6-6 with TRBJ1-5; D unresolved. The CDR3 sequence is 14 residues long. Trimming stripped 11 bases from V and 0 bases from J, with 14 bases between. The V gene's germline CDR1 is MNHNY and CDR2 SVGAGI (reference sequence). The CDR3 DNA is TGTGCCTGCACCGAAGGGTATAGCAATCAGCCCCAGCATTTT. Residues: CACTEGYSNQPQHF.

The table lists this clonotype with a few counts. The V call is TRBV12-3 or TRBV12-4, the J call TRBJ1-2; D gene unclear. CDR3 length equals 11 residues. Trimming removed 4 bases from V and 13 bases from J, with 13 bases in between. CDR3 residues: CASSSRWRITF. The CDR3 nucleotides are TGTGCCAGCAGTTCGAGATGGAGAATCACCTTC.

CDR3 protein: CASSELRDLGNTEAFF. In DNA, the CDR3 is TGTGCCAGCAGTGAGCTCCGGGACCTCGGGAACACTGAAGCTTTCTTT. This chain links TRBV25-1 with TRBJ1-1; possibly TRBD1 for D (5 bases). V gave up 3 bases and J gave up 1 base, with 15 bases separating them. Germline CDR1 MGHDK, CDR2 SYGVNS. There are 16 residues in the CDR3.

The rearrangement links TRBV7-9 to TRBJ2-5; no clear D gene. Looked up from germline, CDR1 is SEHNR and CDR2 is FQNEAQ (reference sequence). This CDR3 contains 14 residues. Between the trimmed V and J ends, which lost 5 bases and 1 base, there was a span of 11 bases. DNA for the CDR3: TGTGCCAGCAGCCAAAGGGCTAGCCAAGAGACCCAGTACTTC. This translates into CASSQRASQETQYF.